The 15 T cell receptor beta chains presented below share a single source sample, sequenced in a study of human T cells and chemical hapten exposure. TCRdb passed the RACE reads through MiXCR, listing each CDR3 protein once. The sample consists of 65,000 or so distinct CDR3 sequences, approximately 6.5% of them appearing once. Time point specified: healthy volunteer bleed at 6 weeks. The starting material, unfractionated whole blood, was used for total RNA extraction. Input material: whole blood. The origin of the receptors is a female donor in good health. Some clones in this sample may be carry-over from other donors' samples.

The table lists this clonotype with a few counts. The rearrangement uses TRBV28 and TRBJ2-3, with 8 positions matching TRBD2. The CDR3 length is 13 residues. CDR1 and CDR2 (germline): MDHEN, SYDVKM. Germline trimming cut 10 bases from V and 1 base from J; bases unmatched to any gene: 4. CDR3: CATLLAGTDTQYF. The CDR3 coding sequence is TGTGCCACCTTACTAGCGGGCACAGATACGCAGTATTTT. Together with reference TRBV28 and TRBJ2-3, the CDR3 gives the full variable domain: DVKVTQSSRYLVKRTGEKVFLECVQDMDHENMFWYRQDPGLGLRLIYFSYDVKMKEKGDIPEGYSVSREKKERFSLILESASTNQTSMYLCATLLAGTDTQYFGPGTRLTVL.

The chain links TRBV6-6 to TRBJ2-3; 13 bases fit TRBD2. The junction had 5 bases not matched to a gene; V was cut back by 10 bases and J by 4 bases. This CDR3 is 14 amino acids long. CDR1 is MNHNY, CDR2 SVGAGI, per germline (reference sequence). The CDR3 region is CATRLAGGSDTQYF. CDR3 nucleotide sequence: TGTGCCACCCGACTAGCGGGAGGATCAGATACGCAGTATTTT.

The rearrangement joins TRBV6-1 to TRBJ2-7; D is undetermined. Looked up from germline, CDR1 is MNHNS and CDR2 is SASEGT. This CDR3 is 12 amino acids long. Trimming shortened V by 7 bases and J by 4 bases, and 11 bases separated the two germline ends. CDR3 bases: TGTGCCAGCAAACGGATTGGGTACGAGCAGTACTTC. As protein: CASKRIGYEQYF.

This chain uses TRBV6-2 or TRBV6-3 with TRBJ2-5, with no clear D. V was clipped by 2 bases and J by 2 bases, with 6 bases between them. The germline gives CDR1 MNHEY, CDR2 SVGEGT. This CDR3 spans 13 amino acids. The CDR3 DNA sequence: TGTGCCAGCAGTTACAATGGACAAGAGACCCAGTACTTC. It yields the protein CASSYNGQETQYF.

Of note for this clonotype: One junction end does not reproduce the germline sequence, and a read error may be involved. The chain has TRBV6-2 or TRBV6-3 and TRBJ2-1; D remains ambiguous. Germline CDR1 and CDR2: MNHEY and SVGEGT. CDR3 length: 14 amino acids. CDR3 sequence reads: CASSYLSSYNEQFF. The CDR3 DNA reads TGTGCCAGCAGTTACCTCTCCTCCTACAATGAACAGTTCTTC.

This clonotype occurred a few times. The J gene is TRBJ2-5, the V gene TRBV20-1, with D unresolved. The CDR3 runs 10 residues. Trimming left V 6 bases short and J 7 bases short, with 9 bases between. From germline, CDR1 is DFQATT and CDR2 SNEGSKA (reference sequence). CDR3 sequence (DNA): TGCAGTGCGCAGTTTGGGACCCAGTACTTC. Translated: CSAQFGTQYF.

The table lists this clonotype with many counts. The chain has TRBV5-6 and TRBJ2-2; TRBD1 agrees at 8 bases. Losses at the gene ends were 4 bases for V and 5 bases for J; bases not matched to a gene: 4. The CDR3 is 14 amino acids. Germline assignment: CDR1 SGHDT and CDR2 YYEEEE. The CDR3 bases are TGTGCCAGCAGCCAGGGACAGGAGACCGGGGAGCTGTTTTTT. Amino acid sequence: CASSQGQETGELFF.

This clonotype turned up a few times. The genes are TRBV7-8 and TRBJ1-1; D is undetermined. V shed 1 base and J shed 10 bases, with 13 bases lying between them. Germline V gene lookup returns CDR1 SGHVS and CDR2 FQNEAQ. CDR3 length equals 13 residues. CDR3 coding DNA: TGTGCCAGCAGCTTAGGTGGCCGCCTGCTAGCTTTCTTT. This gives the protein CASSLGGRLLAFF.

The chain uses TRBV7-2 and TRBJ1-1, with unresolved D. Germline loops: CDR1 SGHTA, CDR2 FQGNSA. The CDR3 spans 14 residues. V lost 4 bases, J lost 1 base, and 10 bases lay in between. CDR3 sequence reads: CASSSGPKNTEAFF. The CDR3 DNA follows: TGTGCCAGCAGCTCTGGACCGAAGAACACTGAAGCTTTCTTT.

This clonotype was detected many times. The genes are TRBV5-1 and TRBJ1-1; 8 bases map to TRBD1. The junction had 9 bases not matched to a gene; V was cut back by 3 bases and J by 5 bases. CDR1 and CDR2 (germline): SGHRS, YFSETQ. The CDR3 is 15 residues long. In DNA form, the CDR3 reads TGCGCCAGCAGCTCGGCCTGGACAGGGCGGACTGAAGCTTTCTTT. Protein: CASSSAWTGRTEAFF.

In this sample, this clonotype turned up a few times. The J gene is TRBJ1-1, the V gene TRBV12-3 or TRBV12-4; the D gene is possibly TRBD1 (5 bases). This CDR3 is built from 13 residues. Trimming stripped 6 bases from V and 4 bases from J, with 12 bases between. CDR3 coding DNA: TGTGCCAGCAGCTACGGGCAGGGCACTGAAGCTTTCTTT. Protein: CASSYGQGTEAFF.

This clonotype was seen a handful of times. The V call is TRBV6-2 or TRBV6-3, the J call TRBJ2-7, with 8 bases lining up with TRBD1. CDR1 is MNHEY, CDR2 SVGEGT, per germline. The CDR3 covers 14 residues. J lost 4 bases, V lost 7 bases, and 9 bases had no gene match. CDR3 loop: CASTEAGGFYEQYF. In nucleotides, the CDR3 is TGTGCCAGCACCGAGGCAGGGGGCTTTTACGAGCAGTACTTC.

In its sample, this clonotype was seen many times. The gene calls are TRBV5-1 and TRBJ2-7; the match to TRBD1 covers 9 bases. Trimming took 0 bases from V and 5 from J; bases not matched to a gene: 3. There are 14 residues in the CDR3. Germline CDR1 is SGHRS and CDR2 is YFSETQ. Written as DNA, the CDR3 is TGCGCCAGCAGCTTGGGACAGGGGGTCCACGAGCAGTACTTC. It encodes CASSLGQGVHEQYF.

Many counts were recorded for this clonotype. The chain employs TRBV7-6 and TRBJ1-1; no firm D call. The CDR3 sequence is 13 residues long. Germline V gives CDR1 SGHVS, CDR2 FNYEAQ. Trimming removed 0 bases from V and 4 bases from J, with 6 bases in between. The chain's CDR3 is CASSLAPPTEAFF. CDR3 nucleotide sequence: TGTGCCAGCAGCTTAGCGCCGCCCACTGAAGCTTTCTTT.

This clonotype was observed many times. V is TRBV5-1 and J is TRBJ1-1; no clear D. CDR3 length: 14 amino acids. V lost 0 bases and J 1 base, leaving 7 bases between the germline ends. The germline gives CDR1 SGHRS, CDR2 YFSETQ. The CDR3, as DNA: TGCGCCAGCAGCTTGGAGTCCCAGAACACTGAAGCTTTCTTT. It is translated as CASSLESQNTEAFF.